The entry that follows covers one TCR beta chain sequence. This clonotype has a count of ten or more. What antigen it recognizes has not been identified. No much larger clonotype is one base removed from it; base qualities were not supplied. This specimen belongs to a study of T cells in Graves' hyperthyroidism and ophthalmopathy (dated by TCRdb to the late 2010s). Broadly, across the study: A discovery cohort of around 98 patients, approximately 44 with Graves' ophthalmopathy and under 60 with stable Graves' hyperthyroidism, was used to find distinguishing TCR V-J signatures. The paper reports TCR Vbeta CDR3 sequencing of some 140 peripheral blood samples: around 41 ophthalmopathy, about 75 hyperthyroidism and around 17 progressor patients. The study also compared thyroid tissue and blood T-cell repertoires from a handful of Graves' hyperthyroidism patients. After blood sampling, hyperthyroidism patients were treated with methimazole at a starting dose of 30 mg daily, and ophthalmopathy patients were treated with high-dose intravenous methylprednisolone. An independent validation cohort of under 20 hyperthyroidism patients and 17 patients who later progressed to ophthalmopathy tested prospective prediction of ophthalmopathy. The approximately 100 discovery patients were divided at random into training and test sets in a 7:3 ratio.

Sequences SGHTA (CDR1) and FQGNSA (CDR2) are obtained from the germline V gene. The CDR3 holds 16 amino acids from the cysteine to the phenylalanine. CDR3 DNA is the only sequence kept; it has 48 bases, read in frame from the first base. V ends up 5 bases short and J 4 bases short, with an unmatched junction base count of 12. TCR beta CDR3 regions were amplified from RNA transcripts. The first round of RT-PCR for the TCR CDR3 was performed with the HTBI primer set and the Qiagen OneStep RT-PCR kit. A second multiplex PCR round built the libraries, followed by size selection and purification. Sequencing of the libraries was done on an Illumina HiSeq2000 using paired-end 100 bp reads. On the authors' methods: SOAPnuke was used to process the raw data, removing reads that contained adapters or uncalled bases, had a mean Phred below 15, or lacked an exact match to the constant primer or identifier. High-quality paired reads were merged using COPE v1.2.5, and each unique nucleotide sequence was defined as a clonotype. Clonotypes were aligned to IMGT TRBV, TRBD and TRBJ reference segments using MiTCR v1.1. The analysis included only V-J combinations with a frequency above 0.0001, which together covered 99% to 99.2% of the repertoires. The TCS score was defined as F50 (clonal expansion) divided by E x V (chaos), with BLOSUM62-based TCRdist calculated between CDR3 peptides within each V-J. Welch's t-statistics and random forest reduced approximately 520 V-J features to fewer than 15, which were used in a naive Bayes classifier (R e1071). The Morisita-Horn index was used to measure how similar the thyroid and blood repertoires were. The public reads were reprocessed in TCRdb via fastp at Q25 and MiXCR, keeping in-frame beta chains. Each record represents a unique CDR3 protein, reported with the most common genes and DNA among its rows. TCRdb, not the original authors, processed these V and J calls. Within this sample are 480,000 or so distinct CDR3 sequences, with 40% to 55% of them counted one time only. Of the sample, around two fifths is held by the ten largest clones.

Findings and caveats that apply to the study as a whole: Ophthalmopathy was separated from stable hyperthyroidism by a 13 V-J signature model, with around 90% sensitivity and 81% to 82% specificity obtained in cross-validation and 80%/75% obtained in testing. Sample size was not statistically predetermined, and investigators were not blinded to group allocation. Most expanded thyroid clonotypes (frequency above 0.001) were also found in blood, which suggests that blood repertoires may mirror thyroid immune responses. During validation, the model predicted progression to ophthalmopathy a median of approximately 6 months ahead of onset, with almost 71% sensitivity and almost 75% specificity.

Patients with uncontrolled infections, other autoimmune diseases, pregnancy or lactation were excluded. Clinical symptoms, serum thyroxine and TRAb, thyroid ultrasound, and orbital computed tomography formed the basis for the diagnoses. Total RNA was extracted using Trizol reagent, and RNA quality was assessed on an Agilent 2100 Bioanalyzer. The sample was peripheral blood or thyroid tissue (not recorded which). This sequence was found in an adult woman with Graves' disease, either hyperthyroidism or ophthalmopathy (not recorded which). This sequence uses TRBV7-2 and TRBJ1-1, with 8 central nucleotides matching TRBD1. The encoded CDR3 is CASSGRSGGYITEAFF. The DNA sequence is as follows: TGTGCCAGCAGCGGACGCTCAGGGGGCTATATCACTGAAGCTTTCTTT. Outside the CDR3, residues come from the reference TRBV7-2 and TRBJ1-1 proteins, so the full variable domain is: GAGVSQSPSNKVTEKGKDVELRCDPISGHTALYWYRQSLGQGLEFLIYFQGNSAPDKSGLPSDRFSAERTGGSVSTLTIQRTQQEDSAVYLCASSGRSGGYITEAFFGQGTRLTVV.